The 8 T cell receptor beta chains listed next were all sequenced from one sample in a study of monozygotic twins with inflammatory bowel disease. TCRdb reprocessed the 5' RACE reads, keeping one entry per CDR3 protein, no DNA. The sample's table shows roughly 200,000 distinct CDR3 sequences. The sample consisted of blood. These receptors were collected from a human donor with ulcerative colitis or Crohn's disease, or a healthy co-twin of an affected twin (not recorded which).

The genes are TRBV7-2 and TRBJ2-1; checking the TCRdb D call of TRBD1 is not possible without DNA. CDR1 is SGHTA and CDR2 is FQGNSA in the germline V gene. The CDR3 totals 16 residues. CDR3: CASSYPGTGVYNEQFF. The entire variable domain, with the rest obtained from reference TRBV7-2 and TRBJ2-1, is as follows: GAGVSQSPSNKVTEKGKDVELRCDPISGHTALYWYRQSLGQGLEFLIYFQGNSAPDKSGLPSDRFSAERTGGSVSTLTIQRTQQEDSAVYLCASSYPGTGVYNEQFFGPGTRLTVL.

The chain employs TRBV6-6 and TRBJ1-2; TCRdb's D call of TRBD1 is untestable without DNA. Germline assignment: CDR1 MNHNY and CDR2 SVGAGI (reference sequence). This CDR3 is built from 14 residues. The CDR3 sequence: CASSLETGNYGYTF.

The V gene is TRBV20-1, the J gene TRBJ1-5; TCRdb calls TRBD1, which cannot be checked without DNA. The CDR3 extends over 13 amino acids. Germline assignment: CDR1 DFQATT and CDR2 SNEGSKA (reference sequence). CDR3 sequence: CSANRGRNQPQHF.

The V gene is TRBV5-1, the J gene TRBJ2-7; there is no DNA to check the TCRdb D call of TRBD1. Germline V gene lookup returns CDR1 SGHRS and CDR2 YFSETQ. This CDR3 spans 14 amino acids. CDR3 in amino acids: CASSETGDSYEQYF. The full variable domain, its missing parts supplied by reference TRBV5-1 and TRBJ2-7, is KAGVTQTPRYLIKTRGQQVTLSCSPISGHRSVSWYQQTPGQGLQFLFEYFSETQRNKGNFPGRFSGRQFSNSRSEMNVSTLELGDSALYLCASSETGDSYEQYFGPGTRLTVT.

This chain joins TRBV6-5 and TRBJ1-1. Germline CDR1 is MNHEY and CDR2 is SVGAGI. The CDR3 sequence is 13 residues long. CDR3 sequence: CVSSYSSRSEAFF.

CDR3 region: CASSLEAGWYQETQYF. The rearrangement joins TRBV7-9 to TRBJ2-5. This CDR3 has 16 amino acids. In germline, CDR1 is SEHNR, CDR2 FQNEAQ (reference sequence).

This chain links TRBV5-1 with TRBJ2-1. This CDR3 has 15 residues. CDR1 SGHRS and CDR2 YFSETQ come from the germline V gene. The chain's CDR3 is CASSFAAGPNNEQFF.

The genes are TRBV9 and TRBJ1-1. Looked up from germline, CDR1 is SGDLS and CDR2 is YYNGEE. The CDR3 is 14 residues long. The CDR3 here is CASSVAPENTEAFF.